This entry concerns a single TCR beta chain. This specimen belongs to a study of T cells in Graves' hyperthyroidism and ophthalmopathy. The TCR beta CDR3 regions underwent amplification using RNA transcripts as the source. The TCR CDR3 was amplified in a first-round RT-PCR using the HTBI primer set. TCRdb ran MiXCR on the multiplex PCR reads and lists one entry per CDR3 protein. The sample holds about 590,000 distinct CDR3 sequences; 13% to 15% are singletons and the top ten take 7.1%. In germline, CDR1 is GTSNPN, CDR2 SVGIG (reference sequence). The V end was cut by 3 bases, the J end by 4 bases, with 10 bases between. This CDR3 has 13 residues.

This sequence joins TRBV30 and TRBJ1-3; no firm D call. This clonotype was sampled from a woman under 30 with Graves' ophthalmopathy. The sequenced sample was blood. CDR3 coding DNA: TGTGCCTGGAGCGGGGATACCGGAAACACCATATATTTT. Protein: CAWSGDTGNTIYF.